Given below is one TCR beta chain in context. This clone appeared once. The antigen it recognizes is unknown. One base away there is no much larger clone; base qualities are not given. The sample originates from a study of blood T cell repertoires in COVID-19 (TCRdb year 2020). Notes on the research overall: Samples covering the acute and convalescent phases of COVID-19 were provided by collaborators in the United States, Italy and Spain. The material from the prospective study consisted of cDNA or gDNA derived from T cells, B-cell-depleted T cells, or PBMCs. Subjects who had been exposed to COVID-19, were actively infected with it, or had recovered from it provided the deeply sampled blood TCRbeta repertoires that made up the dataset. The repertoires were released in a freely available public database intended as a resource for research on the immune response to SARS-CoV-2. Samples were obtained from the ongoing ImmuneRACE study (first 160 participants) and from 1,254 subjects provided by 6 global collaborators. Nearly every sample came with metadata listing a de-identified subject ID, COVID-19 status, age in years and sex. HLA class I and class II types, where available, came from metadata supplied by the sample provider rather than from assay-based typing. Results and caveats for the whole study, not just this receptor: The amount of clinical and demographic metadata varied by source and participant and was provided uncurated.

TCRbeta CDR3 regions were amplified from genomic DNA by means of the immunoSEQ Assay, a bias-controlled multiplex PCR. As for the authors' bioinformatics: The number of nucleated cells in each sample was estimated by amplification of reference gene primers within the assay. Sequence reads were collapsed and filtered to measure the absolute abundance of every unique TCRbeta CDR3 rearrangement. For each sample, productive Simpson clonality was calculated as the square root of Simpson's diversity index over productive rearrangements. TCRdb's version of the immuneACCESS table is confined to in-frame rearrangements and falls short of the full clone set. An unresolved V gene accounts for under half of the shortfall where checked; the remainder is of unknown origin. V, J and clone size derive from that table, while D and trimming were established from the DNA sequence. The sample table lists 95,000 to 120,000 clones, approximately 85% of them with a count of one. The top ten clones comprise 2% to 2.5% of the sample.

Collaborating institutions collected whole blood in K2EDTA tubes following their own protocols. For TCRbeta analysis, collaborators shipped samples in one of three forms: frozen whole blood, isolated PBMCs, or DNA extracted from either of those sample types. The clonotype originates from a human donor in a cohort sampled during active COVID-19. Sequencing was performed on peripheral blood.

The CDR3 region: CASSSGRSGSSYEQYF. In nucleotides, the sequence is TGTGCCAGCAGCTCCGGGAGGAGCGGGAGCTCCTACGAGCAGTACTTC. The rearrangement joined TRBV11-2 to TRBJ2-7; 8 central nucleotides agree with TRBD2. The CDR1 and CDR2 encoded by the germline V gene are SGHAT and FQNNGV. Trimming leaves V shorter by 4 bases and J shorter by 0 bases, with the junction holding 8 bases beyond the gene matches. From the cysteine up to the phenylalanine, the CDR3 has a length of 16 residues. The kept DNA is CDR3 alone, 48 bases in frame from the first base. The entire variable domain, with the stretches around the CDR3 drawn from the reference TRBV11-2 and TRBJ2-7 proteins, is EAGVAQSPRYKIIEKRQSVAFWCNPISGHATLYWYQQILGQGPKLLIQFQNNGVVDDSQLPKDRFSAERLKGVDSTLKIQPAKLEDSAVYLCASSSGRSGSSYEQYFGPGTRLTVT.